These 29 T cell receptor beta chains came from one sample sequenced in a study of T cell changes during pregnancy in multiple sclerosis. Measured with immunoSEQ multiplex PCR; TCRdb has only the in-frame clones, and not every one. The sample has 50,000 to 70,000 clones; roughly 92% are singletons. The sample was peripheral blood, taken in the second trimester of pregnancy. Receptors originate from a female donor with multiple sclerosis, enrolled in a pregnancy study.

This clone has a handful of counts. This sequence joins TRBV25-1 and TRBJ1-2; D possibly corresponds to TRBD1 (5 bases). There are 13 residues in the CDR3. Germline-derived CDR1 and CDR2 are MGHDK and SYGVNS. V shed 1 base and J shed 8 bases, with 11 bases lying between them. CDR3 amino acids: CASSEWQGSGYTF. CDR3 DNA: TGTGCCAGCAGTGAATGGCAGGGTTCGGGCTACACCTTC.

This sequence joins TRBV9 and TRBJ2-3; 15 bases fit TRBD2. V lost 0 bases, J lost 2 bases, and 4 bases stayed unmatched. Germline CDR1 reads SGDLS; CDR2 reads YYNGEE. The CDR3 has 18 residues. CDR3 loop: CASSVGGLAGGLTDTQYF. CDR3 in DNA: TGTGCCAGCAGCGTAGGGGGACTAGCGGGAGGCCTCACAGATACGCAGTATTTT.

The J gene is TRBJ1-4, the V gene TRBV30; D is undetermined. The CDR3 has 16 amino acids. CDR1 is GTSNPN and CDR2 is SVGIG in the germline V gene (reference sequence). Trimming removed 0 bases from V and 8 bases from J, with 19 bases in between. The CDR3 sequence: CAWSVKAPGSGEKLFF. The DNA of the CDR3 is TGTGCCTGGAGTGTAAAGGCCCCCGGATCCGGGGAAAAACTGTTTTTT. The entire variable domain, with the rest obtained from reference TRBV30 and TRBJ1-4, is as follows: SQTIHQWPATLVQPVGSPLSLECTVEGTSNPNLYWYRQAAGRGLQLLFYSVGIGQISSEVPQNLSASRPQDRQFILSSKKLLLSDSGFYLCAWSVKAPGSGEKLFFGSGTQLSVL.

The rearrangement uses TRBV19 and TRBJ2-3; 7 bases align to TRBD2. This CDR3 region has 16 residues. Per germline, CDR1 LNHDA and CDR2 SQIVND (reference sequence). Trimming at V came to 1 base and at J to 6 bases, leaving 10 bases not matched to a gene. CDR3 protein: CASSIGIAGLRDTQYF. The CDR3 coding sequence is TGTGCCAGTAGTATAGGAATAGCGGGTCTGCGTGATACGCAGTATTTT.

J is TRBJ2-3 and V is TRBV30; TRBD2 might be the D (6 bases). V lost 3 bases and J 2 bases, leaving 9 bases between the germline ends. The germline V gene has CDR1 GTSNPN and CDR2 SVGIG (reference sequence). The CDR3 totals 13 residues. The CDR3 sequence is CAWSGTHTDTQYF. The CDR3, as DNA: TGTGCCTGGAGCGGGACTCACACAGATACGCAGTATTTT.

The rearrangement links TRBV7-2 to TRBJ2-7, with a tentative D call TRBD1 (5 bases). Trimming left V 5 bases short and J 0 bases short, with 8 bases between. Germline V CDR1 and CDR2: SGHTA, FQGNSA. The CDR3 has 13 residues. In nucleotides, the CDR3 is TGTGCCAGCAGCGCCACAGGCTCCTACGAGCAGTACTTC. Amino acid sequence: CASSATGSYEQYF.

This clone was seen once. The chain carries TRBV5-1 and TRBJ1-4; no definite D call. The CDR3 consists of 19 residues. V was clipped by 1 base and J by 0 bases, with 19 bases between them. CDR1 and CDR2 from the germline V gene are SGHRS and YFSETQ. The CDR3 DNA sequence: TGCGCCAGCAGCTTGCGGGGAAGTGGAATCCCTGCAACTAATGAAAAACTGTTTTTT. It is translated as CASSLRGSGIPATNEKLFF.

This clone was counted a single time. This chain links TRBV28 with TRBJ2-7; tentative D call: TRBD2 (5 bases). V dropped 3 bases and J dropped 5 bases, with 14 bases sitting between them. Per germline, CDR1 MDHEN and CDR2 SYDVKM. CDR3 length: 14 amino acids. The CDR3 nucleotides read TGTGCCAGCAGTTTCACCGCCACCGGGGACGAGCAGTACTTC. Its translation is CASSFTATGDEQYF.

The gene calls are TRBV19 and TRBJ1-1; 7 positions agree with TRBD1. This CDR3 region has 14 residues. V shed 5 bases, J shed 4 bases, and the junction held 7 bases outside the gene matches. CDR1 is LNHDA and CDR2 is SQIVND in the germline V gene (reference sequence). The CDR3 is CASSQGGPGTEAFF. CDR3 bases: TGTGCCAGTAGTCAGGGGGGCCCGGGCACTGAAGCTTTCTTT.

The rearrangement uses TRBV9 and TRBJ2-2; D possibly corresponds to TRBD2 (5 bases). With 0 bases removed from V and 9 bases from J, the gap between germline ends came to 15 bases. Germline assignment: CDR1 SGDLS and CDR2 YYNGEE. The CDR3 is 15 residues long. This chain's CDR3 is CASSVGPSFVRELFF. The DNA of the CDR3 is TGTGCCAGCAGCGTAGGTCCTAGCTTCGTCCGGGAGCTGTTTTTT.

The chain recombines TRBV7-2 with TRBJ2-3, with 10 bases identical to TRBD2. Germline V CDR1 and CDR2: SGHTA, FQGNSA. The CDR3 covers 15 residues. V lost 3 bases and J lost 3; bases outside the gene matches: 3. This CDR3 is CASSLGSGRTDTQYF. The CDR3, as DNA: TGTGCCAGCAGCTTGGGTAGCGGGAGGACAGATACGCAGTATTTT. The whole variable domain, filled in from reference TRBV7-2 and TRBJ2-3, reads GAGVSQSPSNKVTEKGKDVELRCDPISGHTALYWYRQSLGQGLEFLIYFQGNSAPDKSGLPSDRFSAERTGGSVSTLTIQRTQQEDSAVYLCASSLGSGRTDTQYFGPGTRLTVL.

V usage is TRBV30 and J usage is TRBJ2-2, with 14 nucleotides matching TRBD2. Germline trimming cut 2 bases from V and 7 bases from J; bases unmatched to any gene: 6. Germline CDR1 and CDR2: GTSNPN and SVGIG (reference sequence). CDR3 length: 16 residues. The CDR3 is CAWSMGLAGAGGELFF. The CDR3 nucleotides read TGTGCCTGGAGTATGGGACTAGCGGGAGCGGGCGGGGAGCTGTTTTTT.

The V call is TRBV15, the J call TRBJ2-5; D is perhaps TRBD2 (6 bases). CDR1 and CDR2 from the germline V gene are LNHNV and YYDKDF (reference sequence). The V and J ends lost 2 bases and 0 bases respectively, with 10 bases between them. The CDR3 runs 15 residues. The CDR3 sequence is CATSRHRDYQETQYF. CDR3 DNA sequence: TGTGCCACCAGCAGACACCGGGACTACCAAGAGACCCAGTACTTC.

The J gene is TRBJ2-1, the V gene TRBV29-1; 13 bases are a match to TRBD2. From germline, CDR1 is SQVTM and CDR2 ANQGSEA. V was pared by 4 bases and J by 8 bases, with 20 bases of the junction left unmatched. The CDR3 has 19 residues. The CDR3 region has the DNA TGCAGCGTTGCAGTCCCCCTAGGTCTGACTAGCGGGAGGAGGGATGAGCAGTTCTTC. It encodes CSVAVPLGLTSGRRDEQFF.

V and J are TRBV12-5 and TRBJ2-7; 10 positions match TRBD2. The germline CDR1 and CDR2 sequences are LGHNT and FRNRAP. Trimming took 6 bases from V and 2 from J; bases not matched to a gene: 4. This CDR3 region has 14 residues. The CDR3: CASGFSGGTYEQYF. The CDR3 bases are TGTGCTAGTGGCTTTAGCGGGGGGACCTACGAGCAGTACTTC.

The chain joins TRBV6-6 to TRBJ2-2; D gene uncertain. V was shortened by 0 bases and J by 5 bases, with 7 bases between the two germline ends. Germline CDR1 is MNHNY and CDR2 is SVGAGI (reference sequence). The CDR3 contains 14 residues. CDR3 bases: TGTGCCAGCAGTTACTCCCAGGTTACCGGGGAGCTGTTTTTT. Translating gives CASSYSQVTGELFF.

The CDR3 bases are TGTGCCTGGGGGCCAACTAGCCGTAATCCAGATACGCAGTATTTT. It is translated as CAWGPTSRNPDTQYF. The chain carries TRBV30 and TRBJ2-3, with a tentative D call TRBD2 (6 bases). The germline V gene has CDR1 GTSNPN and CDR2 SVGIG (reference sequence). CDR3 length: 15 amino acids. V gave up 5 bases and J gave up 4 bases, with 19 bases separating them.

This clone showed up just once. This chain joins TRBV7-9 and TRBJ2-1, with D perhaps matching TRBD2 (5 bases). The germline V gene encodes CDR1 SEHNR and CDR2 FQNEAQ (reference sequence). With 4 bases removed from V and 0 bases from J, the gap between germline ends came to 13 bases. This CDR3 region has 16 residues. The CDR3 sequence is CASSSIAGGSYNEQFF. CDR3 coding DNA: TGTGCCAGCAGCTCCATTGCGGGTGGCTCCTACAATGAGCAGTTCTTC.

A word on this clone: A junction end diverges from the germline sequence, so it may reflect a read error. The gene calls are TRBV6-1 and TRBJ2-7, with 8 positions matching TRBD2. The CDR3 sequence is 16 residues long. Germline values: CDR1 MNHNS, CDR2 SASEGT. The CDR3 bases are TGTGCCATCAGTGAGTCGGCGGGAGGTATCGCCTACGAGCAGTACTTC. This translates into CAISESAGGIAYEQYF.

The rearrangement uses TRBV4-2 and TRBJ2-1, with 9 positions matching TRBD2. J lost 9 bases, V lost 0 bases, and 9 bases had no gene match. This CDR3 is 16 amino acids long. Germline-derived CDR1 and CDR2 are LGHNA and YNFKEQ. This CDR3 reads CASSQEGLAGIPEQFF. The CDR3 bases are TGTGCCAGCAGCCAAGAAGGGCTAGCGGGAATTCCTGAGCAGTTCTTC.

DNA of the CDR3: TGTGCCAGCAGCTCTCCGGGACTAGCGGGAGATGCGGATACGCAGTATTTT. Encoded protein: CASSSPGLAGDADTQYF. This rearrangement joins TRBV7-3 to TRBJ2-3; TRBD2 aligns across 14 bases. This CDR3 contains 17 residues. Per the germline V gene, CDR1 is SGHTA and CDR2 is FQGTGA. V trimming: 4 bases; J trimming: 6 bases; junction bases outside the gene matches: 9.

The chain combines TRBV5-1 with TRBJ1-1; 7 bases fit TRBD1. The junction had 4 bases not matched to a gene; V was cut back by 2 bases and J by 0 bases. The CDR3 is 15 amino acids. The germline V gene encodes CDR1 SGHRS and CDR2 YFSETQ. CDR3 DNA sequence: TGCGCCAGCAGCTTATTACAGGGGATGAACACTGAAGCTTTCTTT. It codes for CASSLLQGMNTEAFF.

This clone has a single count. J is TRBJ2-1 and V is TRBV10-3; a weak D match, TRBD1 (6 bases). Trimming left V 7 bases short and J 10 bases short, with 11 bases between. CDR1 is ENHRY, CDR2 SYGVKD, per germline. The CDR3 is made up of 11 amino acids. The CDR3 region has the DNA TGTGCCATCATGGGGGCCGGGGAGCAGTTCTTC. Its translation is CAIMGAGEQFF.

The chain couples TRBV19 to TRBJ1-1; 7 nucleotides match TRBD1. J lost 3 bases, V lost 3 bases, and 7 bases had no gene match. In germline, CDR1 is LNHDA, CDR2 SQIVND (reference sequence). This CDR3 is built from 15 residues. The CDR3: CASSIRGQPYTEAFF. The DNA for the CDR3 is TGTGCCAGTAGTATTCGGGGACAGCCATACACTGAAGCTTTCTTT.

The chain carries TRBV18 and TRBJ1-1; weak D call: TRBD1 (5 bases). CDR3 length: 16 amino acids. The germline gives CDR1 KGHSH, CDR2 LQKENI. The germline V and J ends were trimmed by 1 base and 3 bases, with 15 bases remaining between them. CDR3 sequence: CASSPLGAGGDTEAFF. In nucleotides, the CDR3 is TGTGCCAGCTCACCACTAGGGGCGGGGGGAGACACTGAAGCTTTCTTT. Full variable domain (missing parts from reference TRBV18 and TRBJ1-1): NAGVMQNPRHLVRRRGQEARLRCSPMKGHSHVYWYRQLPEEGLKFMVYLQKENIIDESGMPKERFSAEFPKEGPSILRIQQVVRGDSAAYFCASSPLGAGGDTEAFFGQGTRLTVV.

The rearrangement links TRBV10-3 to TRBJ2-7; 10 bases agree with TRBD1. The V segment lost 6 bases and the J segment 2 bases; nucleotides outside the gene matches: 16. Germline V gives CDR1 ENHRY, CDR2 SYGVKD. This CDR3 is 18 amino acids long. CDR3 region: CAIRRKALPGQGTYEQYF. In DNA form, the CDR3 reads TGTGCCATCAGGAGGAAAGCTTTACCGGGACAGGGGACCTACGAGCAGTACTTC.

The CDR3 loop reads CASSKELDLEQYF. The CDR3 coding sequence is TGTGCCAGCAGCAAAGAACTAGATCTCGAGCAGTACTTC. This sequence joins TRBV21-1 and TRBJ2-7; no check of the table's D call, TRBD2, against the DNA was made. TRBV21-1 is a pseudogene segment. The CDR3 has 13 amino acids.

CDR3 bases: TGCGCCAGCAGCCAAGATGTTTACAGGGTAGCCTACGAGCAGTACTTC. It is translated as CASSQDVYRVAYEQYF. V usage is TRBV4-3 and J usage is TRBJ2-7; D perhaps matches TRBD1 (6 bases). Germline loops: CDR1 LGHNA, CDR2 YSLEER. This CDR3 has 16 amino acids. V lost 0 bases, J lost 2 bases, and 14 bases lay in between.

This chain connects TRBV5-4 to TRBJ2-3; D is uncertain. Trimming stripped 5 bases from V and 2 bases from J, with 12 bases between. The CDR3 totals 14 residues. Germline loops: CDR1 SGHNT, CDR2 YYREEE (reference sequence). Here the CDR3 reads CASRTQRDTDTQYF. CDR3 in DNA: TGTGCCAGCAGAACCCAGCGAGACACAGATACGCAGTATTTT.